Included here is one T cell receptor beta chain sequence, with context. In the source study's methods: It was from reference gene primer amplification that nucleated cell counts were estimated. Some clones are missing from TCRdb's copy, which holds only in-frame ones; the method was immunoSEQ multiplex PCR. D and trimming come from the DNA, and the V and J calls and clone size come from that table. The sample shows about 200,000 clones, about four fifths of them seen only once. These data belong to a study of blood T cell repertoires in COVID-19. The overall study: Specimens from acute and convalescent COVID-19 originated in the United States, Italy and Spain.

Adults between roughly 18 and 89 years of age took part from 24 US areas. Cohorts were determined from participant-reported clinical history. V lost 1 base to trimming and J lost 3 bases, with 11 bases between them. Germline-derived CDR1 and CDR2 are SGHDT and YYEEEE. The CDR3 loop spans 14 amino acids. This receptor was identified in a man aged 35-49 years who had recovered from COVID-19. This chain uses TRBV5-6 with TRBJ2-7; maybe TRBD1 (5 bases). The sample comprised PBMCs or T cells enriched from blood (not recorded which). The CDR3 protein is CASSLNNRGYEQYF. Written as DNA, the CDR3 is TGTGCCAGCAGCTTGAATAATAGGGGCTACGAGCAGTACTTC.